The present T cell receptor (beta chain) was sequenced within a study of Ad26.COV2.S vaccination and SARS-CoV-2 variants. The study, taken as a whole, reports: It was vaccine recipients, not placebo recipients, who had the higher spike-specific TCR breadth. Placebo recipients and vaccine recipients were similar in non-spike TCR breadth. Substantial breadth was reportedly displayed by spike-specific CD8+ and CD4+ T cell responses after vaccination.

The germline V and J ends were trimmed by 3 bases and 2 bases, with 23 bases remaining between them. This CDR3 spans 19 amino acids. From germline, CDR1 is SGDLS and CDR2 YYNGEE. Points on this clone: Its antigen is undetermined.

As for treatment: 15 to 20 received Ad26.COV2.S at low or high dose, single or two shots; several received placebo; per-sample allocation not given. On day 63 after the first injection, vaccine and placebo recipients gave samples. Expressing Wuhan-strain SARS-CoV-2 spike, an Ad26 vector served as the vaccine. Here immunoSEQ multiplex PCR was the method, and the copy in TCRdb shows in-frame clones only, minus some. The sample consists of roughly 500,000 clones, around 85% of them appearing once. The chain links TRBV9 to TRBJ2-2, with D maybe TRBD2 (8 bases). The receptor was isolated from a person aged 18-60 years who received the Ad26.COV2.S COVID-19 vaccine or a placebo. Sequences were derived from peripheral blood, sampled in a trial of Ad26.COV2.S vaccine versus placebo. In DNA form, the CDR3 reads TGTGCCAGCAGCGGCCTAAGGGGACTAGGGGGCCAAAACACCGGGGAGCTGTTTTTT. This gives the protein CASSGLRGLGGQNTGELFF.